These 29 T cell receptor beta chains were all obtained from the same sample, sequenced in a study of relationships among human T cell subsets. TCR alpha and beta CDR3s were amplified from mRNA by semiquantitative ARM-PCR. Tagged nested gene-specific primers were used first, then communal superprimers amplified exponentially. One entry per CDR3 protein, called by TCRdb with MiXCR from the multiplex PCR reads. This table holds roughly 15,000 distinct CDR3 sequences, approximately 60% found once. CD4+ cells were positively selected first, then anti-CD25 beads isolated CD4+CD25+ regulatory T cells. The material sequenced was Tregs sorted from blood. The receptors originated from a man between 35 and 55 years old in good health.

This clonotype has only a few counts. The chain carries TRBV7-9 and TRBJ1-6, with 8 bases lining up with TRBD1. CDR1 and CDR2 (germline): SEHNR, FQNEAQ (reference sequence). Trimming took 5 bases from V and 6 from J; bases not matched to a gene: 6. The CDR3 sequence is 15 residues long. DNA of the CDR3: TGTGCCAGCAGCGAAGGGACAGGCCTTAATTCACCCCTCCACTTT. This codes for CASSEGTGLNSPLHF.

CDR3 in DNA: TGCAGCGTTGGTACTACAGGGACAACTAATGAAAAACTGTTTTTT. Protein: CSVGTTGTTNEKLFF. The chain links TRBV29-1 to TRBJ1-4; perhaps TRBD1 as D (6 bases). Trimming removed 4 bases at V and 0 bases at J, with 12 bases between. The CDR3 contains 15 residues. Germline V gene sequence: CDR1 SQVTM, CDR2 ANQGSEA. Using reference TRBV29-1 and TRBJ1-4 for the parts outside the CDR3, the full variable domain is SAVISQKPSRDICQRGTSLTIQCQVDSQVTMMFWYRQQPGQSLTLIATANQGSEATYESGFVIDKFPISRPNLTFSTLTVSNMSPEDSSIYLCSVGTTGTTNEKLFFGSGTQLSVL.

The chain has TRBV10-3 and TRBJ2-2, with D unclear. Germline-derived CDR1 and CDR2 are ENHRY and SYGVKD. This CDR3 spans 14 amino acids. V lost 4 bases and J lost 6, with 12 bases in between. In DNA, the CDR3 is TGTGCCATCAGTGGATCGCCCGTAGCCGGGGAGCTGTTTTTT. Translation gives CAISGSPVAGELFF.

CDR3 amino acids: CASRPAGASRNGDTQYF. Here the CDR3 DNA reads TGTGCCAGTCGGCCGGCGGGGGCTAGCCGAAATGGGGATACGCAGTATTTT. The chain couples TRBV27 to TRBJ2-3, with D possibly being TRBD2 (7 bases). The CDR3 covers 17 residues. The V gene's germline CDR1 is MNHEY and CDR2 SMNVEV (reference sequence). Trimming cost V 9 bases and J 6 bases, with 28 bases left between them.

This clonotype came up a few times. CDR3 sequence: CASQPGSSYEQYF. The CDR3 coding sequence is TGCGCCAGCCAGCCGGGTAGCTCCTACGAGCAGTACTTC. The chain employs TRBV5-1 and TRBJ2-7; D unresolved. The V gene lost 7 bases and the J gene lost 0 bases, with 11 bases spanning the gap. CDR1 is SGHRS and CDR2 is YFSETQ in the germline V gene. The CDR3 spans 13 residues.

The V gene is TRBV16, the J gene TRBJ2-7; no clear D. Per the germline V gene, CDR1 is KGHSY and CDR2 is FQNENV. V was pared by 3 bases and J by 6 bases, with 12 bases between. The CDR3 contains 13 residues. In nucleotides, the CDR3 is TGTGCCAGCAGCCACAATGGCAATGGCGAGCAGTACTTC. The encoded protein is CASSHNGNGEQYF.

A few counts support this clonotype. The rearrangement uses TRBV10-3 and TRBJ1-5; D not certain. The germline V gene has CDR1 ENHRY and CDR2 SYGVKD. The CDR3 runs 12 residues. V was trimmed by 3 bases and J by 2 bases, leaving 2 bases between them. The CDR3 DNA reads as TGTGCCATCAGTGATGGCAATCAGCCCCAGCATTTT. It is translated as CAISDGNQPQHF.

There are a few counts of this clonotype. The V call is TRBV12-3 or TRBV12-4, the J call TRBJ2-7; D is possibly TRBD1 or TRBD2 (5 bases each). V shed 6 bases and J shed 0 bases, with 9 bases lying between them. The CDR3 spans 13 residues. The CDR3 loop reads CASRQDSSYEQYF. In nucleotides, the CDR3 is TGTGCCAGCAGACAGGACTCCTCCTACGAGCAGTACTTC.

The chain uses TRBV11-3 and TRBJ2-7, with 7 bases lining up with TRBD2. Germline values: CDR1 SGHNT, CDR2 YENEEA. Losses at the gene ends were 4 bases for V and 3 bases for J; bases not matched to a gene: 6. This CDR3 is built from 14 residues. CDR3 in amino acids: CASSSRDYLYEQYF. For the CDR3, the DNA is TGTGCCAGCAGCTCCCGGGACTACCTCTACGAGCAGTACTTC.

This chain joins TRBV11-2 and TRBJ2-7, with 7 bases aligning to TRBD2. V was clipped by 0 bases and J by 4 bases; unmatched bases: 6. CDR1 and CDR2 (germline): SGHAT, FQNNGV. This CDR3 has 15 amino acids. CDR3 bases: TGTGCCAGCAGCTTAGATCGGCGGGAGTTTTACGAGCAGTACTTC. As protein: CASSLDRREFYEQYF.

In its sample, this clonotype was seen once. The chain has TRBV24-1 and TRBJ2-3, with 10 bases fitting TRBD2. The germline gives CDR1 KGHDR, CDR2 SFDVKD. Trimming took 3 bases from V and 3 from J; bases not matched to a gene: 5. This CDR3 spans 16 amino acids. The CDR3 DNA sequence: TGTGCCACCAGTGATCGTCTAGCGGGAGCAACAGATACGCAGTATTTT. This encodes CATSDRLAGATDTQYF.

The sample holds one count of this clonotype. The chain employs TRBV18 and TRBJ2-1, with TRBD2 matching 10 bases. The germline V gene encodes CDR1 KGHSH and CDR2 LQKENI. The CDR3 loop spans 14 amino acids. The ends lost 3 bases at V and 4 bases at J; junction bases unmatched: 0. In DNA, the CDR3 is TGTGCCAGCTCACCTAGCGGGGGGTACAATGAGCAGTTCTTC. This sequence encodes CASSPSGGYNEQFF.

V usage is TRBV6-6 and J usage is TRBJ2-7; 8 positions match TRBD1. The CDR3 runs 19 residues. Germline values: CDR1 MNHNY, CDR2 SVGAGI (reference sequence). Unmatched junction bases numbered 22, after V lost 7 bases and J lost 2 bases. CDR3 loop: CASTPRTGKVGTLAYEQYF. The CDR3 DNA reads TGTGCCAGCACCCCCAGGACAGGGAAGGTTGGGACCTTAGCCTACGAGCAGTACTTC.

V and J are TRBV6-6 and TRBJ1-2; possibly TRBD1 for D (5 bases). Trimming shortened V by 4 bases and J by 4 bases, and 13 bases separated the two germline ends. The CDR3 contains 14 residues. Germline assignment: CDR1 MNHNY and CDR2 SVGAGI (reference sequence). Here the CDR3 DNA reads TGTGCCAGCAGTTTCACCGACAGCTTCTATGGCTACACCTTC. Its protein product is CASSFTDSFYGYTF.

The rearrangement uses TRBV4-2 and TRBJ2-1, with D maybe TRBD2 (5 bases). This CDR3 contains 12 residues. The germline V gene has CDR1 LGHNA and CDR2 YNFKEQ. Deletions cut 0 bases from V and 11 bases from J, with 8 bases between. In DNA form, the CDR3 reads TGTGCCAGCAGCCAAGATCGGGGAAAGCAGTTCTTC. The encoded protein is CASSQDRGKQFF.

V is TRBV28 and J is TRBJ2-5; 10 bases are a match to TRBD2. Germline assignment: CDR1 MDHEN and CDR2 SYDVKM. V was clipped by 4 bases and J by 2 bases; unmatched bases: 7. CDR3 length: 16 residues. CDR3 protein: CASSSPTSGEQETQYF. The CDR3 DNA follows: TGTGCCAGCAGTTCTCCTACTAGCGGGGAGCAAGAGACCCAGTACTTC.

This chain uses TRBV11-2 with TRBJ2-5; a possible D gene is TRBD2 (5 bases). CDR3 length: 15 residues. Trimming took off 1 base at V and 5 bases at J, with 14 bases between the two ends. Germline CDR1 is SGHAT and CDR2 is FQNNGV. This chain's CDR3 is CASSLGPGSGETQYF. The CDR3 DNA follows: TGTGCCAGCAGCTTAGGTCCGGGGTCGGGGGAGACCCAGTACTTC. Using reference TRBV11-2 and TRBJ2-5 for the parts outside the CDR3, the full variable domain is EAGVAQSPRYKIIEKRQSVAFWCNPISGHATLYWYQQILGQGPKLLIQFQNNGVVDDSQLPKDRFSAERLKGVDSTLKIQPAKLEDSAVYLCASSLGPGSGETQYFGPGTRLLVL.

The chain recombines TRBV5-6 with TRBJ2-3; the D is unclear. CDR1 is SGHDT, CDR2 YYEEEE, per germline. Between the trimmed V and J ends, which lost 4 bases and 5 bases, there was a span of 8 bases. This CDR3 has 12 residues. This CDR3 is CASSHRGDTQYF. In DNA form, the CDR3 reads TGTGCCAGCAGCCACCGTGGAGATACGCAGTATTTT.

This clonotype was counted a few times. The J gene is TRBJ1-1, the V gene TRBV14, with D perhaps TRBD1 (5 bases). V gave up 4 bases and J gave up 3 bases, with 15 bases separating them. The germline gives CDR1 SGHDN, CDR2 FVKESK. The CDR3 extends over 15 amino acids. The CDR3 DNA is TGTGCCAGCAGCCCCCACCGGGGGGTCGACACTGAAGCTTTCTTT. Amino acids: CASSPHRGVDTEAFF.

The count of this clonotype is one. This chain joins TRBV7-9 and TRBJ1-6; no firm D call. The CDR3 totals 13 residues. Trimming took off 4 bases at V and 14 bases at J, with 15 bases between the two ends. Germline CDR1 reads SEHNR; CDR2 reads FQNEAQ (reference sequence). Here the CDR3 reads CASSSDGEFTLHF. CDR3 nucleotides: TGTGCCAGCAGCTCAGACGGAGAATTCACCCTCCACTTT.

This clonotype was picked up one time. The V gene is TRBV20-1, the J gene TRBJ2-1; 7 nucleotides align to TRBD2. Germline values: CDR1 DFQATT, CDR2 SNEGSKA (reference sequence). Trimming took 3 bases from V and 8 from J; bases not matched to a gene: 10. The CDR3 totals 14 residues. CDR3 DNA: TGCAGTGCTAGGATACTAGCGTCCCTCGATGAGCAGTTCTTC. This codes for CSARILASLDEQFF.

The chain recombines TRBV6-1 with TRBJ2-1; 13 bases are shared with TRBD2. Germline loops: CDR1 MNHNS, CDR2 SASEGT. V trimming: 1 base; J trimming: 4 bases; junction bases outside the gene matches: 10. This CDR3 comprises 19 residues. This chain's CDR3 is CASSEGLAGGSGRYNEQFF. For the CDR3, the DNA is TGTGCCAGCAGTGAAGGACTAGCGGGGGGCTCAGGTCGGTACAATGAGCAGTTCTTC.

This clonotype was seen a few times. The rearrangement links TRBV28 to TRBJ2-1, with 10 positions matching TRBD2. Germline-derived CDR1 and CDR2 are MDHEN and SYDVKM. V lost 2 bases, J lost 7 bases, and 14 bases stayed unmatched. This CDR3 spans 18 amino acids. CDR3 amino acids: CASSLIRELLAGVNEQFF. The CDR3 coding sequence is TGTGCCAGCAGTTTAATCAGGGAGCTTCTAGCGGGAGTAAATGAGCAGTTCTTC.

This chain uses TRBV7-9 with TRBJ2-3, with D possibly being TRBD1 (6 bases). With 6 bases removed from V and 3 bases from J, the gap between germline ends came to 10 bases. This CDR3 has 13 residues. Germline V gene sequence: CDR1 SEHNR, CDR2 FQNEAQ (reference sequence). CDR3 protein: CASSSGTTDTQYF. In DNA, the CDR3 is TGTGCCAGCAGTTCCGGGACAACAGATACGCAGTATTTT.

In the case of this clonotype: A junction boundary mismatches the germline segment, possibly from a read error. J is TRBJ2-1 and V is TRBV10-3; either TRBD1 or TRBD2 may fit D (5 bases each). Germline loops: CDR1 ENHRY, CDR2 SYGVKD. The CDR3 covers 16 residues. CDR3 sequence reads: CAISEAGTPSYNEQLF. Written as DNA, the CDR3 is TGTGCCATCAGTGAGGCCGGGACCCCTTCCTACAATGAGCAGCTCTTC.

The J gene is TRBJ2-3, the V gene TRBV5-1; 13 bases line up with TRBD2. The CDR3 contains 16 residues. V gave up 4 bases and J gave up 1 base; unmatched junction bases: 3. Germline V gives CDR1 SGHRS, CDR2 YFSETQ. The CDR3 region has the DNA TGCGCCAGCAGCCCCGGGACTAGCGGGGGCACAGATACGCAGTATTTT. Translated: CASSPGTSGGTDTQYF.

The J gene is TRBJ1-5, the V gene TRBV18, with a weak D call TRBD1 (5 bases). The CDR3 covers 13 residues. The germline gives CDR1 KGHSH, CDR2 LQKENI. The V and J ends lost 2 bases and 4 bases respectively, with 6 bases between them. DNA for the CDR3: TGTGCCAGCTCACCAGGGGGAAATCAGCCCCAGCATTTT. Encoded protein: CASSPGGNQPQHF.

The chain recombines TRBV14 with TRBJ2-3; D gene unclear. Per the germline V gene, CDR1 is SGHDN and CDR2 is FVKESK. V lost 0 bases and J lost 2, with 12 bases in between. CDR3 length: 16 residues. The CDR3 nucleotides are TGTGCCAGCAGCCAAGATGGTACCCTTCTCACAGATACGCAGTATTTT. Amino acids: CASSQDGTLLTDTQYF.

The V gene is TRBV28, the J gene TRBJ1-2, with a tentative D call TRBD1 (6 bases). V lost 5 bases and J 7 bases, leaving 26 bases between the germline ends. The CDR3 is 17 amino acids. Germline V lookup: CDR1 MDHEN, CDR2 SYDVKM. As DNA, the CDR3 is TGTGCCAGCAGTGTCGCAGGGGCAACGGCCTTAAAAGGTGGCTACACCTTC. Its translation: CASSVAGATALKGGYTF.